This TCR beta chain was sequenced for a study of T cell responses to AZD1222 COVID-19 vaccine (dated by TCRdb to the early 2020s). With respect to the entire study: AZD1222 recipients given second doses at about 4 weeks or at about 12 weeks were pooled, since spike-specific TCR depth and breadth were not found to differ between the two schedules. A total of around 240 trial participants underwent TCR sequencing, of whom 207 had received two doses of AZD1222 and approximately 25 had received two doses of the MenACWY control vaccine. Trial participants were enrolled by age into 18-55, 56-69 and 70-plus year subgroups, with roughly 150, 30 and 60 TCR-sequenced participants respectively. Here is what the overall study found, with its caveats: Epitopes outside the regions mutated in the B.1.351 and B.1.1.7 variants were reportedly recognized by nearly half of the unique spike-specific TCRs. No day 14 peak-response samples were available, so repertoires were characterized only after the peak T cell response. The 56-69-year group was small, and its depth increase did not reach significance, likely because of low power. A significant rise in spike-specific TCR breadth and depth was observed after two AZD1222 doses relative to day 0 and relative to MenACWY recipients. Participants were mostly white British, with more females than males. The authors suggested clonal diversity may have been underestimated. CD4 TCRs associated with the vaccine covered the entire spike protein, and the dominant responses were in regions 160-218 and 743-854. Conclusions about previously exposed vaccinees are limited because only a handful of AZD1222 recipients were SARS-CoV-2 seropositive at baseline.

What the time point label conveys for this sample: baseline before first vaccination. The vaccinee samples were drawn from two UK trials, COV001 and COV002, one of which was a single-blind randomized controlled phase 2/3 trial testing AZD1222 (ChAdOx1 nCoV-19) in healthy adults. Trial participant PBMC samples were collected at day 0 and day 28 after the second dose for TCRbeta chain sequencing. The CDR3 regions of human TCRbeta chains were analyzed by immunosequencing. On the study's bioinformatics: Repertoire TCRs were matched against a reference library of SARS-CoV-2-specific TCRs generated with the MIRA antigen-specificity platform. Breadth meant the fraction of unique TCRs that were SARS-CoV-2-associated, whereas depth meant the fraction of total T cells that were SARS-CoV-2-associated. Using the MIRA data, each spike-specific TCR was mapped to the spike region that the TCR reacts to and placed in a CD4 or CD8 class. Log10-transformed breadth and depth values were compared by one-way ANOVA with Sidak's multiple comparisons tests. The clones in this table, taken by TCRdb from immuneACCESS, are in-frame only. Not every clone is retained; where verified, under half of the shortfall comes from an unresolved V gene, and the cause of the rest is unknown. The V and J calls and clone size come from that table; D and trimming were worked out from the DNA. Present in this sample are about 150,000 clones, 90% to 95% of which were seen just once. The ten largest clones add up to about 1.5% of the sample.

CDR1 LNHDA and CDR2 SQIVND were looked up in the germline V gene (reference sequence). Trimming at the junction amounts to 0 bases on V and 1 base on J, and the germline ends lie 7 bases apart. The CDR3, cysteine through phenylalanine, is 15 amino acids long. Only the CDR3 portion is preserved as DNA: 45 bases, with reading frame beginning at the first base. To note about this clone: It has no known antigen specificity. No clone much larger than this one lies a single base away; base qualities are absent.

This specimen was peripheral blood, taken on day 0 of AZD1222 vaccination. The source is an adult in good health. The sequence is built from TRBV19 and TRBJ1-3; TRBD1 might be the D gene, on 5 matching bases. The CDR3 is CASSIDGGSGNTIYF. The nucleotides are TGTGCCAGTAGTATAGATGGGGGATCTGGAAACACCATATATTTT.